The sequence of this T cell receptor (beta chain) was determined in a study of T cell clonality in common variable immunodeficiency. Germline loops: CDR1 SEHNR, CDR2 FQNEAQ (reference sequence). Trimming removed 5 bases at V and 0 bases at J, with 13 bases between. The CDR3 covers 15 residues. This clone was found many times. The missing CDR3 end, 3 residues past where the read stops, is filled in from the germline J gene. Measured with immunoSEQ multiplex PCR; TCRdb has only the in-frame clones, and not every one. The specimen has 30,000 to 40,000 clones, none found just once. V usage is TRBV7-9 and J usage is TRBJ2-5, with D perhaps TRBD1 (7 bases). Sequences were obtained from peripheral blood mononuclear cells. This clonotype was obtained from a person aged 18 to 70 in good health. CDR3 protein: CASSPQGGHQETQYF. The DNA read from the CDR3 is TGTGCCAGCAGCCCCCAGGGGGGACACCAAGAGACC. Looking up the rest from reference TRBV7-9 and TRBJ2-5 gives the full variable domain: DTGVSQNPRHKITKRGQNVTFRCDPISEHNRLYWYRQTLGQGPEFLTYFQNEAQLEKSRLLSDRFSAERPKGSFSTLEIQRTEQGDSAMYLCASSPQGGHQETQYFGPGTRLLVL.